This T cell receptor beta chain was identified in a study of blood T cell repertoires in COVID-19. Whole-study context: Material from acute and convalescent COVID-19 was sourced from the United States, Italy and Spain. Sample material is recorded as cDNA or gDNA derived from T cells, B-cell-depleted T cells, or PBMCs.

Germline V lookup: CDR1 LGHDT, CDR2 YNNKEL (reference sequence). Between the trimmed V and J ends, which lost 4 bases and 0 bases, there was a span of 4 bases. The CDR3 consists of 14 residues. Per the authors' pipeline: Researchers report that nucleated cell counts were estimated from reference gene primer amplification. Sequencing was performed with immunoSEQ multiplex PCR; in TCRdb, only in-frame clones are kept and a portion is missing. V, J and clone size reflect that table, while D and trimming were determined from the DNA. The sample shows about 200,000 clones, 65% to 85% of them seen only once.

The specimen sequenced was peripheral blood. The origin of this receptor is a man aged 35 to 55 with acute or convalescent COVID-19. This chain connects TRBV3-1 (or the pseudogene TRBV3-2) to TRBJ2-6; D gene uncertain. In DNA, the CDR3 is TGTGCCAGCAGCCCACTCTCTGGGGCCAACGTCCTGACTTTC. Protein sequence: CASSPLSGANVLTF.